The clone carrying this TCR beta chain was detected ten times or more. This specimen belongs to a study of T cells in Graves' hyperthyroidism and ophthalmopathy. Study-wide background: The initial diagnosis was the point when peripheral blood was collected, ahead of any treatment.

RNA transcripts served as the template for amplifying TCR beta CDR3 regions. When the TCR CDR3 underwent first-round RT-PCR, the HTBI primer set was used. A single record per CDR3 protein comes from TCRdb applying MiXCR to the multiplex PCR reads. Among some 200,000 distinct CDR3 sequences, around 17% were seen once, and the ten largest hold more than 50%. Lactation, pregnancy, other autoimmune disease or uncontrolled infection led to exclusion of patients. Based on clinical symptoms, serum thyroxine and TRAb, thyroid ultrasound and orbital computed tomography, diagnoses were reached. Germline loops: CDR1 SGHTA, CDR2 FQGTGA. The length of the CDR3 is 13 residues. The ends lost 5 bases at V and 7 bases at J; junction bases unmatched: 6.

V and J are TRBV7-3 and TRBJ2-7; 9 positions agree with TRBD1. The sequence came from a woman aged 50 to 60 with Graves' hyperthyroidism. The source material was blood. This chain's CDR3 is CASSNLDRGEQYF. CDR3 nucleotides: TGTGCCAGCAGCAATTTGGACAGGGGAGAGCAGTACTTC.